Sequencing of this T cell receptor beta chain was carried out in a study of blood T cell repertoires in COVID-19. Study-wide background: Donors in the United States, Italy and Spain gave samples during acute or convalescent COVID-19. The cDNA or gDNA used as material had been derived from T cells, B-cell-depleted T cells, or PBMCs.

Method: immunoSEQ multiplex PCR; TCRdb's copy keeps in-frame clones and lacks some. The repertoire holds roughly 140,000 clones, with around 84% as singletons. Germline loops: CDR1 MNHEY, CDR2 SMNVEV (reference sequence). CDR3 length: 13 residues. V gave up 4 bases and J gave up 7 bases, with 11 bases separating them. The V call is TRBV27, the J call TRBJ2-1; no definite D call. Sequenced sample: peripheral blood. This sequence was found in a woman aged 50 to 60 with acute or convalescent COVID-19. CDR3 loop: CASSSQVGNEQFF. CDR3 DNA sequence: TGTGCCAGCAGTTCTCAGGTTGGAAATGAGCAGTTCTTC.